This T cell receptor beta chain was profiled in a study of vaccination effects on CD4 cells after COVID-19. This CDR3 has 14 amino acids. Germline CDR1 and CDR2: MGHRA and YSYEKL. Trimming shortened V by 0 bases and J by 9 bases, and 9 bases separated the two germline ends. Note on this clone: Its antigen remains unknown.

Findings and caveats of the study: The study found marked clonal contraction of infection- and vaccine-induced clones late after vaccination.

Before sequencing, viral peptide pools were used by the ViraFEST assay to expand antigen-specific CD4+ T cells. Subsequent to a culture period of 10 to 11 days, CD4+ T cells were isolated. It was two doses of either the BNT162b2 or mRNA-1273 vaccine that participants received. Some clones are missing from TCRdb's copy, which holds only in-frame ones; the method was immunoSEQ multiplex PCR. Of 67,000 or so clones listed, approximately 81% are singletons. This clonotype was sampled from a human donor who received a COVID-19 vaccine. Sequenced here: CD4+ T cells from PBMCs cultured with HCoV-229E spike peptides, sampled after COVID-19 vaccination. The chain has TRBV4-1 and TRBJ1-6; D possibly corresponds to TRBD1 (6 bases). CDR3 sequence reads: CASSQDRGASPLHF. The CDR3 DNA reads TGCGCCAGCAGCCAAGACAGGGGAGCTTCACCCCTCCACTTT.